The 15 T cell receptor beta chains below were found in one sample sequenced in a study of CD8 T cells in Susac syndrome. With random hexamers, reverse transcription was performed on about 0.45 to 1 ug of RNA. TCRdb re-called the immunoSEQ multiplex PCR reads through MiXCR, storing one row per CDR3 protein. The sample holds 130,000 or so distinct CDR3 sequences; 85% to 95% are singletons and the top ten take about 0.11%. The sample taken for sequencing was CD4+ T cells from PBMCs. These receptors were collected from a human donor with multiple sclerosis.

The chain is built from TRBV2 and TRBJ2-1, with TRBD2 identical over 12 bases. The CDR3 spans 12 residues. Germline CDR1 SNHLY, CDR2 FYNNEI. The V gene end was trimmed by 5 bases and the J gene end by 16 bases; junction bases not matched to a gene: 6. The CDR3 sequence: CASSQTSGGPFF. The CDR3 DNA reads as TGTGCCAGCAGTCAGACTAGCGGGGGCCCCTTCTTC.

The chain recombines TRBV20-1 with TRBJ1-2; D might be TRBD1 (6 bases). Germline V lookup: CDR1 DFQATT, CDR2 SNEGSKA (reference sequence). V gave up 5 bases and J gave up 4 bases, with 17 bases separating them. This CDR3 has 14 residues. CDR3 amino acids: CSAPTGHGAYGYTF. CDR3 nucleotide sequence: TGCAGTGCTCCCACAGGGCACGGCGCCTATGGCTACACCTTC.

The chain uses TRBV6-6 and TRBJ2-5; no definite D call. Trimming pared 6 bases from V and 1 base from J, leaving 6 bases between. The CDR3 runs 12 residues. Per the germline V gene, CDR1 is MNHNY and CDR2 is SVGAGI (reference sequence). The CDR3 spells CASSQIQETQYF. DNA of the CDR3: TGTGCCAGCAGCCAGATCCAAGAGACCCAGTACTTC.

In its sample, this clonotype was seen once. The CDR3 sequence is CSVVQGGSGANVLTF. In nucleotides, the CDR3 is TGCAGCGTTGTACAGGGGGGCTCTGGGGCCAACGTCCTGACTTTC. This sequence joins TRBV29-1 and TRBJ2-6; TRBD1 agrees at 8 bases. The CDR3 has 15 residues. Per the germline V gene, CDR1 is SQVTM and CDR2 is ANQGSEA. Unmatched junction bases numbered 2, after V lost 4 bases and J lost 0 bases.

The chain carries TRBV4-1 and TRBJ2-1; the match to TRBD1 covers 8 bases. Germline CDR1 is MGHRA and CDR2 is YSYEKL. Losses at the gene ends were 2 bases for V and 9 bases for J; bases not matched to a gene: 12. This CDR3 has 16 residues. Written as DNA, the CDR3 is TGCGCCAGCAGCCAACCGGACAGGGTAACGATCCCTGAGCAGTTCTTC. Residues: CASSQPDRVTIPEQFF.

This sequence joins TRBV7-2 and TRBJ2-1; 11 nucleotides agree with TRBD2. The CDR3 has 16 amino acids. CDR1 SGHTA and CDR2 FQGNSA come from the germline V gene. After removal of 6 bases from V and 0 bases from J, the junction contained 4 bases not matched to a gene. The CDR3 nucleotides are TGTGCCAGCAGAACTACTAGCGGGAGCTCCTACAATGAGCAGTTCTTC. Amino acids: CASRTTSGSSYNEQFF.

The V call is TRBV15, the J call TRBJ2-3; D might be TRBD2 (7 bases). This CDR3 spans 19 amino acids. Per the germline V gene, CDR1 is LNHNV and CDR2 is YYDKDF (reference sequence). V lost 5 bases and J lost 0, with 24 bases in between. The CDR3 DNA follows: TGTGCCACCAGCCGGCGGGGACCGGGGGGCACAACCAGCACAGATACGCAGTATTTT. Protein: CATSRRGPGGTTSTDTQYF.

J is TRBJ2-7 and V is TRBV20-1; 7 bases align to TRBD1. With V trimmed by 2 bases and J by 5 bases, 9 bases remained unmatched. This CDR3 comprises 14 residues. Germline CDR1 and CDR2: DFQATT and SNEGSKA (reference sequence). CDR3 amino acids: CSARLPTGDHEQYF. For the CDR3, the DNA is TGCAGTGCTAGACTCCCAACAGGGGACCACGAGCAGTACTTC.

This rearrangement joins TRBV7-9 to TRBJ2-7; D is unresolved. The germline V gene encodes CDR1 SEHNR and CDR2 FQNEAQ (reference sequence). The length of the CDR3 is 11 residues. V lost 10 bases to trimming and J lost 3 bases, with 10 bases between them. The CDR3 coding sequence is TGTGCCACCAACGAAGGCTACGAGCAGTACTTC. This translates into CATNEGYEQYF.

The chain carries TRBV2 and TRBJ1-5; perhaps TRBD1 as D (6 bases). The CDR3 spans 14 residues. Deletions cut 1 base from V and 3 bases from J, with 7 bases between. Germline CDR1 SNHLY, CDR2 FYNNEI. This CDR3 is CASSEDRVNQPQHF. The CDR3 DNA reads TGTGCCAGCAGTGAAGACAGGGTCAATCAGCCCCAGCATTTT.

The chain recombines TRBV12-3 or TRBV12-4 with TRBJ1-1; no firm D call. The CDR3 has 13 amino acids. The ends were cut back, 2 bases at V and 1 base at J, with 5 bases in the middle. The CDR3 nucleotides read TGTGCCAGCAGTTTAACAGAGAACACTGAAGCTTTCTTT. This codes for CASSLTENTEAFF.

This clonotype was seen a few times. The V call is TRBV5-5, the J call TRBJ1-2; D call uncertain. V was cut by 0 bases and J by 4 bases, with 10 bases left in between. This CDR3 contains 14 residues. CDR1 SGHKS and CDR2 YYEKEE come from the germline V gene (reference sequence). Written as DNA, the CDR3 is TGTGCCAGCAGCTTGGACGGGCAAGTCTATGGCTACACCTTC. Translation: CASSLDGQVYGYTF. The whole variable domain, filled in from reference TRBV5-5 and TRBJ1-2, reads DAGVTQSPTHLIKTRGQQVTLRCSPISGHKSVSWYQQVLGQGPQFIFQYYEKEERGRGNFPDRFSARQFPNYSSELNVNALLLGDSALYLCASSLDGQVYGYTFGSGTRLTVV.

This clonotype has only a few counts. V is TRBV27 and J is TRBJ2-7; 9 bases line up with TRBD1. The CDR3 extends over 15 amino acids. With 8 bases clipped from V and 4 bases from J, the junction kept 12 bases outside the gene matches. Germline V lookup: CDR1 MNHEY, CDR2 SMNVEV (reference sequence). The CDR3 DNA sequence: TGTGCCAGCTCCCTCAGACCGGGACAGGGATACGAGCAGTACTTC. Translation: CASSLRPGQGYEQYF.

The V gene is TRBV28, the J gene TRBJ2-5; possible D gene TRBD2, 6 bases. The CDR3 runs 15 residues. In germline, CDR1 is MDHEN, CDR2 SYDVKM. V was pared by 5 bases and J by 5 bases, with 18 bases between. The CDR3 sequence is CASSPWGEPGETQYF. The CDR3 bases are TGTGCCAGCAGTCCCTGGGGGGAGCCGGGGGAGACCCAGTACTTC.

The CDR3 coding sequence is TGTGCCAGCAGCTTAGGGGACGGCGGGGAGCTGTTTTTT. Amino acids: CASSLGDGGELFF. V usage is TRBV7-3 and J usage is TRBJ2-2, with D perhaps given as TRBD1 or TRBD2 (5 bases each). Germline V gene lookup returns CDR1 SGHTA and CDR2 FQGTGA. Trimming shortened V by 2 bases and J by 7 bases, and 8 bases separated the two germline ends. The CDR3 is made up of 13 amino acids.